This T cell receptor (beta chain) derives from a study of identical twins. Whole-study results and caveats: For out-of-frame alpha sequences shared by twins, low generation probability was in excess. Where beta out-of-frame sequences were concerned, excess twin sharing was weaker. The study drew conclusions from cross-sectional statistical analysis, not from following the same donors.

There are 18 residues in the CDR3. The germline CDR1 and CDR2 sequences are MNHEY and SVGEGT. The V end lost 2 bases, the J end lost 1 base, and 18 bases lay between the germline ends. A universal primer site was incorporated via template switching, and the cDNA contained unique molecular identifiers. In TCRdb, the 5' RACE reads were re-called with MiXCR into one record per CDR3 protein. The sample has about 1.7 million distinct CDR3 sequences; more than 30% are singletons. This clonotype was seen a few times. The antigen remains undetermined. The sequence was collected from a newborn girl in good health. The chain couples TRBV6-2 or TRBV6-3 to TRBJ2-1, with D possibly being TRBD1 (5 bases). Sequences were obtained from cord blood. The CDR3 is CASSYLIRQPRSYNEQFF. DNA for the CDR3: TGTGCCAGCAGTTACCTTATCCGACAGCCCCGGTCCTACAATGAGCAGTTCTTC.